These 27 T cell receptor beta chains came from one sample sequenced in a study of shared clonotypes between healthy human individuals. Profiled with immunoSEQ multiplex PCR; TCRdb holds only in-frame clones, not every one. The data hold some 470,000 clones, with around 80% observed a single time. Sequencing was performed on PBMCs. Receptors originate from a woman between 40 and 50 years old in good health. Some clones in this sample may be carry-over from other donors' samples.

The gene calls are TRBV19 and TRBJ2-3; 7 bases align to TRBD2. After removal of 8 bases from V and 2 bases from J, the junction contained 7 bases not matched to a gene. The CDR3 has 14 residues. Looked up from germline, CDR1 is LNHDA and CDR2 is SQIVND (reference sequence). The CDR3 coding sequence is TGTGCCAGTGGGGTAGCGGGTTTCACAGATACGCAGTATTTT. Protein sequence: CASGVAGFTDTQYF. The full variable domain, with the rest looked up from reference TRBV19 and TRBJ2-3, is DGGITQSPKYLFRKEGQNVTLSCEQNLNHDAMYWYRQDPGQGLRLIYYSQIVNDFQKGDIAEGYSVSREKKESFPLTVTSAQKNPTAFYLCASGVAGFTDTQYFGPGTRLTVL.

The rearrangement links TRBV6-4 to TRBJ2-3; no reliable D call. The CDR3 spans 14 residues. Trimming stripped 6 bases from V and 3 bases from J, with 13 bases between. Germline V gives CDR1 MRHNA, CDR2 SNTAGT. The CDR3 DNA sequence: TGTGCCAGCAGCTTTAATATGGGTACAGATACGCAGTATTTT. This codes for CASSFNMGTDTQYF.

The chain is built from TRBV30 and TRBJ2-2; D might be TRBD1 (5 bases). This CDR3 spans 13 amino acids. With 7 bases removed from V and 3 bases from J, the gap between germline ends came to 12 bases. Germline loops: CDR1 GTSNPN, CDR2 SVGIG (reference sequence). CDR3 coding DNA: TGTGCCTATCGACAGCACTACACCGGGGAGCTGTTTTTT. Its protein is CAYRQHYTGELFF. The full variable domain, rest sourced from reference TRBV30 and TRBJ2-2, is SQTIHQWPATLVQPVGSPLSLECTVEGTSNPNLYWYRQAAGRGLQLLFYSVGIGQISSEVPQNLSASRPQDRQFILSSKKLLLSDSGFYLCAYRQHYTGELFFGEGSRLTVL.

This chain connects TRBV5-4 to TRBJ1-2; TRBD1 agrees at 8 bases. Germline assignment: CDR1 SGHNT and CDR2 YYREEE (reference sequence). The junction had 5 bases not matched to a gene; V was cut back by 2 bases and J by 5 bases. The length of the CDR3 is 14 residues. DNA of the CDR3: TGTGCCAGCAGCTTACCCAGGGGGCTGTATGGCTACACCTTC. It translates to CASSLPRGLYGYTF.

The chain employs TRBV5-6 and TRBJ2-1; TRBD2 is a possible D gene (5 bases). Trimming cost V 5 bases and J 2 bases, with 14 bases left between them. CDR1 SGHDT and CDR2 YYEEEE come from the germline V gene. The CDR3 has 15 residues. DNA for the CDR3: TGTGCCAGCAGACAAGGGCTAGCAGCCTACAATGAGCAGTTCTTC. Translation gives CASRQGLAAYNEQFF.

About this clone: Other DNA sequences in the sample encode the same CDR3. The chain combines TRBV28 with TRBJ2-7; possibly TRBD1 or TRBD2 for D (5 bases each). The CDR3 is 13 amino acids. Germline V gives CDR1 MDHEN, CDR2 SYDVKM. Trimming took 3 bases from V and 2 from J, leaving 8 bases between them. The CDR3: CASSLVGPYEQYF. The CDR3 DNA follows: TGTGCCAGCAGTTTGGTGGGACCCTACGAGCAGTACTTC.

The table lists this clone with a count of one. The V and J genes are TRBV28 and TRBJ1-2; TRBD1 might be the D (6 bases). Between the trimmed V and J ends, which lost 5 bases and 4 bases, there was a span of 14 bases. Germline V gene lookup returns CDR1 MDHEN and CDR2 SYDVKM. The CDR3 sequence is 14 residues long. This CDR3 reads CASSEDSSPYGYTF. The CDR3 DNA reads TGTGCCAGCAGTGAGGACAGTTCCCCCTATGGCTACACCTTC.

The table lists this clone with a count of one. CDR3: CASSSGLAPGEQYF. The CDR3 region has the DNA TGTGCCAGCAGCTCCGGACTAGCGCCCGGAGAGCAGTACTTC. The chain uses TRBV7-2 and TRBJ2-7, with TRBD2 matching over 9 bases. CDR1 is SGHTA, CDR2 FQGNSA, per germline. With V trimmed by 4 bases and J by 7 bases, 8 bases remained unmatched. The CDR3 spans 14 residues. Drawing the rest from reference TRBV7-2 and TRBJ2-7, the complete variable domain is GAGVSQSPSNKVTEKGKDVELRCDPISGHTALYWYRQSLGQGLEFLIYFQGNSAPDKSGLPSDRFSAERTGGSVSTLTIQRTQQEDSAVYLCASSSGLAPGEQYFGPGTRLTVT.

The chain joins TRBV6-1 to TRBJ2-2, with 7 nucleotides matching TRBD1. The CDR3 is made up of 14 amino acids. Trimming at V came to 8 bases and at J to 5 bases, leaving 8 bases not matched to a gene. The V gene's germline CDR1 is MNHNS and CDR2 SASEGT. CDR3 sequence: CASGKTGLTGELFF. The CDR3 DNA is TGTGCCAGCGGAAAGACAGGGTTGACCGGGGAGCTGTTTTTT.

The rearrangement links TRBV11-2 to TRBJ2-1; D ambiguous. V was trimmed by 5 bases and J by 7 bases, leaving 12 bases between them. Germline V gene sequence: CDR1 SGHAT, CDR2 FQNNGV. This CDR3 contains 13 residues. The CDR3 region is CASSHHIINEQFF. Here the CDR3 DNA reads TGTGCCAGCAGCCACCACATTATAAATGAGCAGTTCTTC.

V is TRBV10-3 and J is TRBJ2-3; tentatively, D is TRBD2 (5 bases). Germline CDR1 and CDR2: ENHRY and SYGVKD. Trimming cost V 0 bases and J 2 bases, with 15 bases left between them. The CDR3 extends over 17 amino acids. The CDR3 DNA reads TGTGCCATCAGTGAGTCGAATATAGCCGGGGACACAGATACGCAGTATTTT. Translating gives CAISESNIAGDTDTQYF.

This clone was counted a single time. This chain joins TRBV27 and TRBJ1-1; D not resolved. V was cut by 4 bases and J by 2 bases, with 14 bases left in between. The CDR3 length is 15 residues. Per the germline V gene, CDR1 is MNHEY and CDR2 is SMNVEV (reference sequence). CDR3 DNA sequence: TGTGCCAGCAGTTCTGGGAGGATTCTCAACACTGAAGCTTTCTTT. Its translation: CASSSGRILNTEAFF.

There are a few counts of this clone. This sample includes further DNA sequences coding for the same CDR3. This chain joins TRBV2 and TRBJ1-1; D possibly corresponds to TRBD1 (5 bases). Germline values: CDR1 SNHLY, CDR2 FYNNEI. This CDR3 comprises 12 residues. V was trimmed by 6 bases and J by 5 bases, leaving 10 bases between them. CDR3 in DNA: TGTGCCAGCAGAGACAGCAATACTGAAGCTTTCTTT. Residues: CASRDSNTEAFF.

The chain uses TRBV28 and TRBJ2-7; D not certain. V lost 4 bases and J lost 0, with 13 bases in between. CDR1 is MDHEN, CDR2 SYDVKM, per germline. This CDR3 spans 15 amino acids. CDR3: CASSSNADGSYEQYF. The CDR3 coding sequence is TGTGCCAGCAGTTCGAATGCGGACGGCTCCTACGAGCAGTACTTC.

This clone was recorded only once. J is TRBJ2-7 and V is TRBV2; tentative D call: TRBD2 (7 bases). The V and J ends lost 7 bases and 2 bases respectively, with 12 bases between them. Germline V gene sequence: CDR1 SNHLY, CDR2 FYNNEI. The CDR3 has 13 amino acids. CDR3 region: CASIGGGAYEQYF. In DNA, the CDR3 is TGTGCCAGCATCGGAGGGGGGGCCTACGAGCAGTACTTC.

This clone appeared a few times. The chain has TRBV9 and TRBJ1-1, with D possibly TRBD1 on 6 matching bases. CDR3 length equals 13 residues. In germline, CDR1 is SGDLS, CDR2 YYNGEE. V was cut by 4 bases and J by 6 bases, with 13 bases left in between. The CDR3 protein is CASSIGQRAEAFF. The CDR3 DNA reads TGTGCCAGCAGCATTGGACAGCGCGCTGAAGCTTTCTTT.

The sample holds a few counts of this clone. CDR3 sequence: CASSASGQQETQYF. In nucleotides, the CDR3 is TGTGCCAGCAGTGCGTCGGGACAGCAAGAGACCCAGTACTTC. The J gene is TRBJ2-5, the V gene TRBV2; TRBD1 agrees at 7 bases. This CDR3 region has 14 residues. The germline gives CDR1 SNHLY, CDR2 FYNNEI. Unmatched junction bases numbered 4, after V lost 4 bases and J lost 2 bases. The whole variable domain, remainder taken from reference TRBV2 and TRBJ2-5, is EPEVTQTPSHQVTQMGQEVILRCVPISNHLYFYWYRQILGQKVEFLVSFYNNEISEKSEIFDDQFSVERPDGSNFTLKIRSTKLEDSAMYFCASSASGQQETQYFGPGTRLLVL.

This clone appeared a few times. The chain carries TRBV27 and TRBJ2-7; 8 bases fit TRBD2. The CDR3 has 14 residues. V shed 5 bases, J shed 0 bases, and the junction held 3 bases outside the gene matches. Germline V gene lookup returns CDR1 MNHEY and CDR2 SMNVEV (reference sequence). CDR3 sequence (DNA): TGTGCCAGCAGTGGGACTAGGGTCTCCTACGAGCAGTACTTC. This encodes CASSGTRVSYEQYF.

The chain joins TRBV18 to TRBJ2-1; perhaps TRBD1 as D (5 bases). The length of the CDR3 is 12 residues. Trimming left V 2 bases short and J 8 bases short, with 7 bases between. The germline V gene encodes CDR1 KGHSH and CDR2 LQKENI. CDR3 loop: CASSPAGHEQFF. DNA for the CDR3: TGTGCCAGCTCACCAGCAGGGCATGAGCAGTTCTTC.

The rearrangement uses TRBV30 and TRBJ2-7; 14 nucleotides match TRBD2. Germline trimming cut 3 bases from V and 3 bases from J; bases unmatched to any gene: 7. CDR1 is GTSNPN, CDR2 SVGIG, per germline (reference sequence). There are 16 residues in the CDR3. The CDR3 sequence is CAWRPGLAGDFYEQYF. As DNA, the CDR3 is TGTGCCTGGAGGCCGGGACTAGCGGGAGACTTCTACGAGCAGTACTTC.

This clone was seen only a few times. The chain couples TRBV7-3 to TRBJ2-5; the match to TRBD2 covers 12 bases. Germline V CDR1 and CDR2: SGHTA, FQGTGA. The CDR3 loop spans 13 amino acids. Unmatched junction bases numbered 5, after V lost 5 bases and J lost 10 bases. The CDR3 sequence: CASSPTSGSFQYF. CDR3 bases: TGTGCCAGCAGCCCGACTAGCGGGAGCTTCCAGTACTTC.

The chain employs TRBV7-8 and TRBJ2-7; possible D gene TRBD2, 7 bases. The CDR3 spans 20 residues. Trimming took off 3 bases at V and 6 bases at J, with 33 bases between the two ends. Germline CDR1 reads SGHVS; CDR2 reads FQNEAQ. The CDR3 is CASSFQLGGSSSSGGSEQYF. In nucleotides, the CDR3 is TGTGCCAGCAGCTTTCAATTGGGGGGCTCTTCGTCTAGCGGAGGCTCCGAGCAGTACTTC.

The V gene is TRBV28, the J gene TRBJ2-7; D may be TRBD2 (5 bases). The CDR3 extends over 16 amino acids. V was pared by 6 bases and J by 1 base, with 19 bases between. CDR1 and CDR2 from the germline V gene are MDHEN and SYDVKM. The CDR3 DNA reads as TGTGCCAGCAGCCCTCCGGTTGGAGGCATTTCCTACGAGCAGTACTTC. Translation: CASSPPVGGISYEQYF.

The gene calls are TRBV5-1 and TRBJ2-3, with TRBD2 matching over 12 bases. CDR3 size: 16 residues. V gave up 4 bases and J gave up 5 bases; unmatched junction bases: 8. CDR1 and CDR2 from the germline V gene are SGHRS and YFSETQ. In DNA, the CDR3 is TGCGCCAGCAGCCCAGCTAGCGGGAGGGCCATAGATACGCAGTATTTT. The encoded protein is CASSPASGRAIDTQYF.

Ten or more counts support this clone. The CDR3 region has the DNA TGCGCCAGCAGCCAAGGACTTCCTGACTACAATGAGCAGTTCTTC. It yields the protein CASSQGLPDYNEQFF. The V call is TRBV4-3, the J call TRBJ2-1; D is unresolved. The CDR3 has 15 amino acids. Trimming removed 1 base at V and 3 bases at J, with 10 bases between. Germline V lookup: CDR1 LGHNA, CDR2 YSLEER.

This chain connects TRBV6-5 to TRBJ2-5; TRBD1 is a possible D gene (6 bases). The germline V gene has CDR1 MNHEY and CDR2 SVGAGI. V shed 6 bases and J shed 4 bases, with 12 bases lying between them. The CDR3 is 13 residues long. In DNA, the CDR3 is TGTGCCAGCAGCCCAGGGGTCGCAGAGACCCAGTACTTC. Its translation: CASSPGVAETQYF.

This clone has just a few counts. The chain has TRBV30 and TRBJ2-2, with TRBD2 matching 15 bases. The CDR3 is 19 residues long. Per germline, CDR1 GTSNPN and CDR2 SVGIG (reference sequence). The V segment lost 3 bases and the J segment 1 base; nucleotides outside the gene matches: 9. The CDR3 nucleotides are TGTGCCTGGAGGTCCGGGACTAGCGGGAGGATGGGGAACACCGGGGAGCTGTTTTTT. It is translated as CAWRSGTSGRMGNTGELFF.